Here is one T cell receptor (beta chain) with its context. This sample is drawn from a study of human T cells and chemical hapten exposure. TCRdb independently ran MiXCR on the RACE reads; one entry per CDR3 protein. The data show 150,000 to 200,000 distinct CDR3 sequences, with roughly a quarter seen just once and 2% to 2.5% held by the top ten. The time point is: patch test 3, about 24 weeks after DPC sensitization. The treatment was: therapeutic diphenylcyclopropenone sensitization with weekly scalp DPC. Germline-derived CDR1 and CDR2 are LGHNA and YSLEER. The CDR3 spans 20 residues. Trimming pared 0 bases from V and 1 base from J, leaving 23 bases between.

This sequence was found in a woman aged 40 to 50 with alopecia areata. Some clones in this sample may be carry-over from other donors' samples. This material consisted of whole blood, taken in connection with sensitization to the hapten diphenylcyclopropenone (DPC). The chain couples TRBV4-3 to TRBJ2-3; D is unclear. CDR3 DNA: TGCGCCAGCAGCCAAGAAGCCACCCACCCGGGCGCTCGGGGCACAGATACGCAGTATTTT. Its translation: CASSQEATHPGARGTDTQYF.